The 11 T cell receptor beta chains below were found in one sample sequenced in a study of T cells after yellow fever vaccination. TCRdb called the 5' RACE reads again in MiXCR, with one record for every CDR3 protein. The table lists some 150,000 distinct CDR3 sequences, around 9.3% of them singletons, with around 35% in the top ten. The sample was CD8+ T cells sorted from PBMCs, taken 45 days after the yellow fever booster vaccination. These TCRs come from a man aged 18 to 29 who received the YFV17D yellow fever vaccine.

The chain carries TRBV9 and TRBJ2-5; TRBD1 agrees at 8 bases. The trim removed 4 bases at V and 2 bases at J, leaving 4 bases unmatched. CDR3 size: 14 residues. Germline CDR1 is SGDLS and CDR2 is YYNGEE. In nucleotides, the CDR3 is TGTGCCAGCAGCCCAGGGACAGGTCAAGAGACCCAGTACTTC. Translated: CASSPGTGQETQYF.

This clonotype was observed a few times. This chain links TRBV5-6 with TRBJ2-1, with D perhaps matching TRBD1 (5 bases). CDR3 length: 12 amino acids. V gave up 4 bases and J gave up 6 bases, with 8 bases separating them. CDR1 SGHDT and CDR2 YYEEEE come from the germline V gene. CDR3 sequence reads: CASSGQGNEQFF. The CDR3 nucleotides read TGTGCCAGCAGCGGCCAGGGCAATGAGCAGTTCTTC.

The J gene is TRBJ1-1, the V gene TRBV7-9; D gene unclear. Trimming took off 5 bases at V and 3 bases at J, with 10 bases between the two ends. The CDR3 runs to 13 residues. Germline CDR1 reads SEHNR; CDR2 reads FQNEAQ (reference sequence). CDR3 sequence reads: CASSRGSDTEAFF. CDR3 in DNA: TGTGCCAGCAGCCGTGGAAGTGACACTGAAGCTTTCTTT.

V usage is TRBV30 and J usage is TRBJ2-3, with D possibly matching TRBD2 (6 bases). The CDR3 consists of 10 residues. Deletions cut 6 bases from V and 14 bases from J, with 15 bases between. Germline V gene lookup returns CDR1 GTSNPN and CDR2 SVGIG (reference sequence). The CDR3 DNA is TGTGCCTGCTTATATTTAGCGGCGTATTTT. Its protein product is CACLYLAAYF.

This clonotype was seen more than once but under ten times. CDR3 protein: CASSQREAFF. CDR3 in DNA: TGTGCCAGCAGCCAACGGGAAGCTTTCTTT. The rearrangement links TRBV7-9 to TRBJ1-1; D not resolved. Per the germline V gene, CDR1 is SEHNR and CDR2 is FQNEAQ (reference sequence). This CDR3 region has 10 residues. V was shortened by 5 bases and J by 8 bases, with 6 bases between the two germline ends.

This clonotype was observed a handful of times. In nucleotides, the CDR3 is TGTGCCTGGACCGCTGGATCGAGCTCCTACAATGAGCAGTTCTTC. Amino acid sequence: CAWTAGSSSYNEQFF. The J gene is TRBJ2-1, the V gene TRBV30; D gene uncertain. V was trimmed by 4 bases and J by 0 bases, leaving 13 bases between them. The CDR3 runs to 15 residues. Germline V CDR1 and CDR2: GTSNPN, SVGIG (reference sequence). Looking up the rest from reference TRBV30 and TRBJ2-1 gives the full variable domain: SQTIHQWPATLVQPVGSPLSLECTVEGTSNPNLYWYRQAAGRGLQLLFYSVGIGQISSEVPQNLSASRPQDRQFILSSKKLLLSDSGFYLCAWTAGSSSYNEQFFGPGTRLTVL.

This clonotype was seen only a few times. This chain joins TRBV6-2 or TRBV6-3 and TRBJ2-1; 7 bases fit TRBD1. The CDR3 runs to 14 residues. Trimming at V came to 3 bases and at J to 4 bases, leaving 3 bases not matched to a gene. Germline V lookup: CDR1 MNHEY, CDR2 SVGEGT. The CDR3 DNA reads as TGTGCCAGCAGTTATCGGGGACAGTACAATGAGCAGTTCTTC. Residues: CASSYRGQYNEQFF.

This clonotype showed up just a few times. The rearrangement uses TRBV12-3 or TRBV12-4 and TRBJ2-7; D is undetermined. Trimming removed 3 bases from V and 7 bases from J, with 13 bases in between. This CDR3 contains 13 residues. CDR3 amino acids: CASSFNRVSEQYF. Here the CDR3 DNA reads TGTGCCAGCAGTTTTAATCGGGTTAGTGAGCAGTACTTC.

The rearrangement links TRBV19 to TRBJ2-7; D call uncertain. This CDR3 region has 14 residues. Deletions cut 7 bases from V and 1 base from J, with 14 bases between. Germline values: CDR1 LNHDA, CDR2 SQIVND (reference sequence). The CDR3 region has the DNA TGTGCCAGTAAAATTGGTGCAAATTCCTACGAGCAGTACTTC. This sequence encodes CASKIGANSYEQYF.

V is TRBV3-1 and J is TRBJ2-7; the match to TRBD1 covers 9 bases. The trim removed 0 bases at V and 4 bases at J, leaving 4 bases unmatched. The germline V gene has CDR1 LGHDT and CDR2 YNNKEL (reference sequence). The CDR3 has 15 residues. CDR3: CASSQDRGTGYEQYF. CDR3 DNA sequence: TGTGCCAGCAGCCAAGATCGGGGGACAGGGTACGAGCAGTACTTC.

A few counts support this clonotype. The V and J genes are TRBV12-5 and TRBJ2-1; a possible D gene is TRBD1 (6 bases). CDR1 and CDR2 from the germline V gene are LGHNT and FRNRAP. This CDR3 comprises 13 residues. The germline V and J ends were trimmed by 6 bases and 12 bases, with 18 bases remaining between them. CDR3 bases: TGTGCTAGTGGCAATAACAGGGTCGGAGGGCAGTTCTTC. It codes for CASGNNRVGGQFF.